This T cell receptor (beta chain) appears in the sequencing data of a study of T-cell reconstitution after alpha-beta-depleted transplantation in children (dated by TCRdb to the mid-2010s). As for the study more broadly: Using TCR repertoire profiling, the study quantitatively followed how T-cell immune reconstitution unfolded in children after TCRalphabeta/CD19-depleted allogeneic hematopoietic cell transplantation.

Notes on this clonotype: No antigen is known for it. Base qualities are not provided; no much larger clone lies one nucleotide away.

Interpreted using the paper, the treatment or condition label stands for: allogeneic hematopoietic cell transplantation with graft depleted of TCRalphabeta T cells and CD19 B cells. The children who served as transplant recipients had been given grafts of TCRalphabeta/CD19-depleted allogeneic hematopoietic cells. General findings and caveats noted by the study authors: The high TCRbeta diversity at day 60 in some patients was ascribed to recipient T cells and intrathymic progenitors that had survived conditioning. Over subsequent months, a decline in hyperexpanded clone frequencies was noted, and after one year, T-cell counts and TCRbeta diversity were mostly ascribed to newly produced T cells. About two months after transplant, the apparently early recovery of alphabetaT-cell counts reportedly depended on just several hundred clones that had expanded rapidly and came from non-depleted graft cells.

Library preparation employed PCR. The sequencing machine was an Illumina HiSeq 2500. TCR library preparation used molecular barcoding, with unique molecular identifiers applied to normalize quantification of the TCRbeta repertoire. TCRdb cleaned the public reads at Q25 with fastp, built clones with MiXCR and kept in-frame beta chains. Each entry is one CDR3 protein sequence, shown with its most common DNA and genes. The sample table records about 58,000 distinct CDR3 sequences; less than 55% of these occur just once. The ten largest clones represent roughly 98% of the sample. Spanning cysteine to phenylalanine, the CDR3 consists of 16 amino acids. This entry keeps only the CDR3 DNA: 48 bases, framed from base 1. Looking up the germline V gene yields CDR1 KGHDR and CDR2 SFDVKD. Trimming removed 2 bases from V and 3 bases from J; the gene matches leave 4 bases unexplained.

The TCR comes from a male patient younger than 18 who had a stem cell transplant for acute lymphoblastic leukemia, so the T cells may come from the graft donor. Source: PBMCs, mostly from graft donor cells, taken 360 days after TCRalphabeta/CD19-depleted stem cell transplant. The chain couples TRBV24-1 to TRBJ2-1, and TRBD2 aligns with 9 junction nucleotides. The CDR3 region: CATSDSGLANYNEQFF. The DNA sequence is TGTGCCACCAGTGATTCTGGACTAGCGAACTACAATGAGCAGTTCTTC.